This record looks at one TCR beta chain sequence and its context. The germline gives CDR1 DFQATT, CDR2 SNEGSKA (reference sequence). V was clipped by 0 bases and J by 0 bases, with 17 bases between them. The CDR3 runs to 17 residues. These data come from a study of CD8 T cells in Susac syndrome. With random hexamers, roughly 0.45 to 1 ug RNA was reverse transcribed. With immunoSEQ multiplex PCR, TCR beta CDR3 was amplified across 54 Vbeta and 13 Jbeta. MiXCR was run by TCRdb on the immunoSEQ multiplex PCR reads, yielding one entry per CDR3 protein. Here the sample spans a few hundred thousand distinct CDR3 sequences, about 85% being singletons. CD8+ and CD4+ blood T cells underwent TCR beta sequencing. It was treatment-naive patients with stable or active relapsing-remitting disease who made up the multiple sclerosis controls. Negative isolation yielded CD4+ and CD8+ T cells, and FACS enriched TEMRA cells.

Sequencing input: CD8+ T cells from PBMCs. This clonotype originated in a human donor with multiple sclerosis. This chain connects TRBV20-1 to TRBJ1-2; D ambiguous. Here the CDR3 reads CSARDREGFLSNYGYTF. CDR3 bases: TGCAGTGCTAGAGATCGCGAAGGCTTTCTATCTAACTATGGCTACACCTTC.